This TCR beta chain was recovered during a study of blood T cell repertoires in COVID-19 (TCRdb year 2020). Turning to the overall study: Samples from collaborators originated in the United States, Italy and Spain and spanned both the acute and convalescent phases of COVID-19. The material from the prospective study consisted of cDNA or gDNA derived from T cells, B-cell-depleted T cells, or PBMCs. The dataset comprised deeply sampled blood TCRbeta repertoires from subjects exposed to, actively infected with, or recovered from COVID-19. The repertoires were released in a freely available public database meant as a resource for research on the immune response to SARS-CoV-2. The samples were drawn from two sources: the first 160 participants of the ongoing ImmuneRACE study, and fewer than 1,500 subjects contributed by 6 global collaborators. Nearly every sample came with metadata listing a de-identified subject ID, COVID-19 status, age in years and sex. Where available, HLA class I and class II types were obtained from metadata supplied by the sample provider rather than from assay-based typing. Overall study results and their limits: Clinical and demographic metadata were provided uncurated, with the amount varying by source and participant.

The immunoSEQ Assay, a bias-controlled multiplex PCR, was used to amplify TCRbeta CDR3 regions from genomic DNA. The published analysis was carried out like this. Within the assay, amplification of reference gene primers was used to estimate how many nucleated cells each sample contained. Sequence reads were collapsed and filtered to measure the absolute abundance of every unique TCRbeta CDR3 rearrangement. For each sample, productive Simpson clonality was calculated as the square root of Simpson's diversity index across productive rearrangements. TCRdb's version of the immuneACCESS table is confined to in-frame rearrangements and falls short of the full clone set. An unresolved V gene accounts for under half of the shortfall where checked; the remainder is of unknown origin. Clone size and the V and J calls come from that table; the DNA yielded D and trimming. For this sample the table gives 230,000 or so clones, of which around 88% were detected only once. The top ten clones comprise roughly 14% of the sample.

The germline V gene (reference sequence) sets CDR1 to WNHNN and CDR2 to SYGVQD. V ends up 3 bases short and J 5 bases short, with an unmatched junction base count of 6. From its cysteine to its phenylalanine, the CDR3 spans 16 amino acids. The entry retains the CDR3 DNA only, 48 bases that are in frame from base 1. With regard to this clone: Its specific antigen is unknown. No base-level quality is on record; no much larger clone is a single base apart.

Participants in the prospective study were aged roughly 18 to 100 years, lived in about two dozen United States geographic areas, and enrolled through a virtual design. To assign participants to cohorts, the prospective study relied on clinical history that participants themselves reported in a screening survey and a study questionnaire. Each participant in the prospective study had whole blood, serum and a nasopharyngeal or oropharyngeal swab collected by mobile phlebotomists. Additional blood draws and questionnaires over an approximately two-month period could optionally be provided by prospective study participants. Before DNA extraction, blood samples from the prospective study were shipped at room temperature or frozen.

Rearrangement joined TRBV10-1 to TRBJ1-4; the central 10 bases match TRBD1. What was sequenced was PBMCs or T cells enriched from blood (not recorded which). This clonotype originated in a woman aged 50 to 60 with acute COVID-19. The CDR3 loop reads CASSEFWGQGNEKLFF. Here is the DNA: TGCGCCAGCAGTGAATTTTGGGGACAGGGGAATGAAAAACTGTTTTTT.